These 26 T cell receptor beta chains share one sample of origin, sequenced in a study of CD8 T cells in ankylosing spondylitis. General study points: Blood from ankylosing spondylitis patients appeared to carry a characteristic roughly 8-variant TCR beta motif.

Using its own MiXCR run on the 5' RACE reads, TCRdb lists one record per CDR3 protein. The sample records some 200,000 distinct CDR3 sequences, about 7.3% being singletons. Their target antigens are unknown. The sequenced sample consisted of blood, either unsorted or a sorted T cell fraction (not recorded which). The receptor source for this set is a male donor with ankylosing spondylitis.

This clonotype was picked up many times. The chain links TRBV5-1 to TRBJ1-1; D ambiguous. The CDR3 is made up of 16 amino acids. Trimming shortened V by 0 bases and J by 1 base, and 13 bases separated the two germline ends. In germline, CDR1 is SGHRS, CDR2 YFSETQ. The CDR3 bases are TGCGCCAGCAGCTTGGCATACGTAGGTCGGAACACTGAAGCTTTCTTT. The encoded protein is CASSLAYVGRNTEAFF.

This clonotype occurred many times. V is TRBV10-3 and J is TRBJ2-1, with a tentative D call TRBD2 (5 bases). V was shortened by 10 bases and J by 5 bases, with 15 bases between the two germline ends. The CDR3 spans 13 residues. Germline V gives CDR1 ENHRY, CDR2 SYGVKD. The CDR3, as DNA: TGTGCCACCCATGGGCGGGCAGACAATGAGCAGTTCTTC. Amino acids: CATHGRADNEQFF.

This chain links TRBV5-1 with TRBJ2-7, with D maybe TRBD1 (5 bases). V was clipped by 0 bases and J by 6 bases, with 16 bases between them. The germline gives CDR1 SGHRS, CDR2 YFSETQ. CDR3 length equals 15 residues. The CDR3 is CASSLAQGERSEQYF. CDR3 bases: TGCGCCAGCAGCTTGGCGCAGGGCGAACGCTCCGAGCAGTACTTC.

This clonotype was counted many times. The chain employs TRBV4-3 and TRBJ2-7, with D unresolved. CDR1 and CDR2 (germline): LGHNA, YSLEER. V was clipped by 1 base and J by 3 bases, with 10 bases between them. The CDR3 covers 14 residues. The CDR3 nucleotides read TGCGCCAGCAGCCAAGGGGTCTCTTTCTACGAGCAGTACTTC. It is translated as CASSQGVSFYEQYF.

This clonotype was seen many times. The rearrangement uses TRBV4-3 and TRBJ2-1; 8 nucleotides align to TRBD1. CDR1 is LGHNA and CDR2 is YSLEER in the germline V gene. This CDR3 is 15 amino acids long. Trimming removed 1 base from V and 3 bases from J; junction bases left unmatched: 2. The CDR3 DNA reads TGCGCCAGCAGCCAAGCCGGGACAGGCTACAATGAGCAGTTCTTC. Protein sequence: CASSQAGTGYNEQFF.

This clonotype occurred many times. This rearrangement joins TRBV2 to TRBJ2-1; D could derive from TRBD1 or TRBD2 (5 bases each). Trimming cost V 8 bases and J 5 bases, with 10 bases left between them. The CDR3 extends over 12 amino acids. Germline values: CDR1 SNHLY, CDR2 FYNNEI. The CDR3 loop is CASGDVDNEQFF. Written as DNA, the CDR3 is TGTGCCAGCGGGGACGTAGACAATGAGCAGTTCTTC.

This clonotype was observed many times. The rearrangement links TRBV14 to TRBJ2-5; D uncertain. The CDR3 covers 12 residues. Trimming pared 0 bases from V and 8 bases from J, leaving 7 bases between. Germline-derived CDR1 and CDR2 are SGHDN and FVKESK. This chain's CDR3 is CASSQDLDTQYF. CDR3 bases: TGTGCCAGCAGCCAAGATCTAGATACCCAGTACTTC.

The chain carries TRBV20-1 and TRBJ1-2, with D maybe TRBD1 (6 bases). The CDR3 has 12 residues. Germline loops: CDR1 DFQATT, CDR2 SNEGSKA (reference sequence). V shed 5 bases and J shed 3 bases, with 10 bases lying between them. The CDR3 nucleotides read TGCAGTGCTGAGGGGGGTCACTATGGCTACACCTTC. Its translation is CSAEGGHYGYTF.

The CDR3 sequence is CASSYRSSDMSTEAFF. CDR3 DNA sequence: TGTGCCAGCAGTTACCGGTCATCGGATATGAGCACTGAAGCTTTCTTT. V usage is TRBV6-2 or TRBV6-3 and J usage is TRBJ1-1, with D uncertain. The CDR3 covers 16 residues. CDR1 and CDR2 (germline): MNHEY, SVGEGT. The V and J ends lost 2 bases and 4 bases respectively, with 17 bases between them.

This clonotype was seen at least ten times. This chain links TRBV29-1 with TRBJ2-5; 8 positions match TRBD2. Germline loops: CDR1 SQVTM, CDR2 ANQGSEA. CDR3 length: 14 amino acids. Unmatched junction bases numbered 11, after V lost 6 bases and J lost 5 bases. In DNA, the CDR3 is TGCAGCGTCCCCGGTTTAGCGGGGTGGGAGACCCAGTACTTC. Translating gives CSVPGLAGWETQYF. The whole variable domain, remainder taken from reference TRBV29-1 and TRBJ2-5, is SAVISQKPSRDICQRGTSLTIQCQVDSQVTMMFWYRQQPGQSLTLIATANQGSEATYESGFVIDKFPISRPNLTFSTLTVSNMSPEDSSIYLCSVPGLAGWETQYFGPGTRLLVL.

This clonotype appeared many times. The rearrangement links TRBV27 to TRBJ1-2; perhaps TRBD1 as D (5 bases). Germline CDR1 reads MNHEY; CDR2 reads SMNVEV (reference sequence). V was trimmed by 5 bases and J by 5 bases, leaving 15 bases between them. This CDR3 has 14 amino acids. CDR3 amino acids: CASSLTGSLYGYTF. The CDR3 nucleotides read TGTGCCAGCAGTCTAACAGGATCCCTATATGGCTACACCTTC.

The V and J genes are TRBV2 and TRBJ1-2; D uncertain. Trimming stripped 3 bases from V and 11 bases from J, with 13 bases between. The CDR3 has 12 amino acids. Germline V gene sequence: CDR1 SNHLY, CDR2 FYNNEI. The CDR3 loop reads CASSDLWGGYTF. In DNA, the CDR3 is TGTGCCAGCAGTGATTTGTGGGGTGGGTACACCTTC.

This clonotype was found many times. The chain carries TRBV5-1 and TRBJ2-7; D ambiguous. With 2 bases removed from V and 0 bases from J, the gap between germline ends came to 12 bases. CDR1 is SGHRS, CDR2 YFSETQ, per germline. CDR3 length: 15 residues. The CDR3 DNA is TGCGCCAGCAGCTTAGGCCCCAGAGACTCCTACGAGCAGTACTTC. Protein: CASSLGPRDSYEQYF.

This clonotype was detected ten times or more. V usage is TRBV7-9 and J usage is TRBJ1-1; maybe TRBD1 (5 bases). Germline V gives CDR1 SEHNR, CDR2 FQNEAQ (reference sequence). The CDR3 runs to 14 residues. V shed 2 bases and J shed 5 bases, with 12 bases lying between them. In DNA form, the CDR3 reads TGTGCCAGCAGCTTACGGGCGCAGGGTACTGAAGCTTTCTTT. Protein sequence: CASSLRAQGTEAFF.

Many counts were recorded for this clonotype. The gene calls are TRBV20-1 and TRBJ2-3, with TRBD2 matching over 10 bases. V dropped 0 bases and J dropped 10; count of bases not matched to a gene: 13. The CDR3 is 16 residues long. The germline CDR1 and CDR2 sequences are DFQATT and SNEGSKA (reference sequence). The CDR3 here is CSARDFGPSGGLSQYF. For the CDR3, the DNA is TGCAGTGCTAGAGATTTTGGGCCTAGCGGGGGTCTTTCGCAGTATTTT.

This clonotype showed up many times. This chain joins TRBV4-3 and TRBJ1-1, with unresolved D. Germline loops: CDR1 LGHNA, CDR2 YSLEER. Trimming took 4 bases from V and 2 from J, leaving 8 bases between them. CDR3 length: 13 residues. The CDR3 nucleotides read TGCGCCAGCAGCCCCCTAATAAACACTGAAGCTTTCTTT. Translated, it gives CASSPLINTEAFF.

This clonotype was seen a few times. V gene TRBV27 combines with J gene TRBJ2-7; maybe TRBD2 (5 bases). The CDR3 contains 16 residues. Germline CDR1 reads MNHEY; CDR2 reads SMNVEV (reference sequence). V was trimmed by 4 bases and J by 0 bases, leaving 16 bases between them. CDR3 nucleotide sequence: TGTGCCAGCAGTTCTCCGGGTAGCGTCGGCTCCTACGAGCAGTACTTC. Protein: CASSSPGSVGSYEQYF.

At least ten counts were recorded for this clonotype. CDR3 DNA: TGTGCCAGCAGCACCGTTCCGAGCTCCTACAATGAGCAGTTCTTC. Translated: CASSTVPSSYNEQFF. The chain links TRBV6-1 to TRBJ2-1; unclear D gene. This CDR3 has 15 amino acids. Trimming removed 6 bases at V and 0 bases at J, with 12 bases between. Germline V lookup: CDR1 MNHNS, CDR2 SASEGT.

In the case of this clonotype: Given a much more abundant clone one base away, this may be a read error. The chain couples TRBV29-1 to TRBJ1-1; D may be TRBD1 (5 bases). Germline V gives CDR1 SQVTM, CDR2 ANQGSEA. CDR3 length: 10 amino acids. Here the CDR3 reads CSWGETEAFF. CDR3 in DNA: TGCAGTTGGGGGGAGACTGAAGCTTTCTTT.

The table lists this clonotype with many counts. The genes are TRBV7-3 and TRBJ1-2, with TRBD1 matching 10 bases. Germline V gene lookup returns CDR1 SGHTA and CDR2 FQGTGA. V gave up 5 bases and J gave up 4 bases; unmatched junction bases: 10. The CDR3 length is 16 residues. Here the CDR3 DNA reads TGTGCCAGCAGCCTAGGGGCCGGGACAGGGGTCTATGGCTACACCTTC. Protein product: CASSLGAGTGVYGYTF.

This clonotype was found many times. The chain carries TRBV20-1 and TRBJ1-1; D is undetermined. Looked up from germline, CDR1 is DFQATT and CDR2 is SNEGSKA (reference sequence). Trimming took off 5 bases at V and 8 bases at J, with 12 bases between the two ends. CDR3 size: 11 residues. The CDR3 spells CSAGWGLEAFF. CDR3 coding DNA: TGCAGTGCTGGGTGGGGTCTCGAAGCTTTCTTT.

With regard to this clonotype: Just one base apart from a much larger clone, this may be a read error. This chain joins TRBV11-1 and TRBJ1-6; D is uncertain. From germline, CDR1 is SGHAT and CDR2 FQDESV (reference sequence). CDR3 length: 18 residues. CDR3 coding DNA: TGTGCCAGCAGCTTAGCCAGGATGGCAGAGTTCTATAATTTACCCCTCCACTTT. Translation gives CASSLARMAEFYNLPLHF.

This clonotype has ten or more counts. This chain connects TRBV27 to TRBJ2-7, with D perhaps being TRBD1 or TRBD2 (6 bases each). CDR1 and CDR2 (germline): MNHEY, SMNVEV (reference sequence). The CDR3 contains 16 residues. With 4 bases removed from V and 0 bases from J, the gap between germline ends came to 16 bases. CDR3 DNA sequence: TGTGCCAGCAGTTCCTCCCAGGGGACTGTCTCCTACGAGCAGTACTTC. This sequence encodes CASSSSQGTVSYEQYF.

This clonotype was picked up many times. The chain joins TRBV5-1 to TRBJ2-7; D not certain. V lost 7 bases and J lost 0, with 8 bases in between. This CDR3 is 12 amino acids long. Germline CDR1 is SGHRS and CDR2 is YFSETQ. The CDR3 DNA reads TGCGCCAGCTTTCTCGTCTCCTACGAGCAGTACTTC. Amino acids: CASFLVSYEQYF.

The chain recombines TRBV20-1 with TRBJ2-3; 12 bases map to TRBD2. CDR3 length: 17 residues. CDR1 and CDR2 (germline): DFQATT, SNEGSKA (reference sequence). The trim removed 0 bases at V and 5 bases at J, leaving 9 bases unmatched. This CDR3 is CSARERGLAGLIDTQYF. The CDR3 DNA sequence: TGCAGTGCTAGAGAGAGAGGACTAGCGGGATTGATAGATACGCAGTATTTT.

In its sample, this clonotype was seen many times. V is TRBV7-8 and J is TRBJ2-2, with 7 nucleotides matching TRBD1. Per the germline V gene, CDR1 is SGHVS and CDR2 is FQNEAQ. V lost 1 base to trimming and J lost 4 bases; unmatched junction nucleotides: 12. The CDR3 length is 18 residues. In DNA, the CDR3 is TGTGCCAGCAGCTTAGTTTCGACAGGGTGGGGTCGCACCGGGGAGCTGTTTTTT. Translating gives CASSLVSTGWGRTGELFF.